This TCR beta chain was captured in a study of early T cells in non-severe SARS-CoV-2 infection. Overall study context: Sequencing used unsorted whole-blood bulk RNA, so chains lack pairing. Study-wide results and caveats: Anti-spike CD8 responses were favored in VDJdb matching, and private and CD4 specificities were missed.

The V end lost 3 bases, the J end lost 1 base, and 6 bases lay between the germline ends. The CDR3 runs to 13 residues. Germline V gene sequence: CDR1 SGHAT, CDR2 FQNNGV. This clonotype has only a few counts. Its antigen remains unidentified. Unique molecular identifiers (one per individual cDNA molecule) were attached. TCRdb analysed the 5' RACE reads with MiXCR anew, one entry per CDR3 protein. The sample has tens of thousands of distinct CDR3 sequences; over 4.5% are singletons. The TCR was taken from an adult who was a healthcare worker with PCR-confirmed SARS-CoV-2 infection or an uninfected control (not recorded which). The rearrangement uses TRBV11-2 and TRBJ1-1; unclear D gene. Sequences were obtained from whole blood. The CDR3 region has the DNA TGTGCCAGCAGCTTCGGAGCGAACACTGAAGCTTTCTTT. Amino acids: CASSFGANTEAFF.